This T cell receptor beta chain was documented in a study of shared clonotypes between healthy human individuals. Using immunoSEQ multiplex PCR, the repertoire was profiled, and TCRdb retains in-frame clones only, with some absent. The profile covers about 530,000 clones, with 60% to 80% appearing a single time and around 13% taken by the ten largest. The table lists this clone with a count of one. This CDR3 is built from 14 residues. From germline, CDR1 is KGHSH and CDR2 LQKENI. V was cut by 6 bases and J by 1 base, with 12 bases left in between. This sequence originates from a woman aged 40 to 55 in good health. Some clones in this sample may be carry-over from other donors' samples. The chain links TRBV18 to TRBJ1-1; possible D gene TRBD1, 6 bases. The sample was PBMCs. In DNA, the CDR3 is TGTGCCAGCTCCCAAGGACAGACGAACACTGAAGCTTTCTTT. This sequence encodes CASSQGQTNTEAFF.